Each of the 29 T cell receptor beta chains below was sequenced from the same sample in a study of lymphopenia after photon versus proton radiotherapy. The assay was immunoSEQ multiplex PCR, and TCRdb's table has in-frame clones only and misses some. The data show about 160,000 clones, 75% to 90% seen once. Sample: peripheral blood, taken from a patient treated with photon-based radiotherapy. These receptors all stem from a middle-aged man with gastric cancer.

The rearrangement uses TRBV11-3 and TRBJ2-1, with D possibly called TRBD1 or TRBD2 (5 bases each). The CDR3 is 15 residues long. V was cut by 3 bases and J by 5 bases, with 14 bases left in between. Germline CDR1 SGHNT, CDR2 YENEEA. The CDR3 DNA reads TGTGCCAGCAGCTTCTCTAGGGGAGCCAACAATGAGCAGTTCTTC. It specifies CASSFSRGANNEQFF.

The chain couples TRBV7-6 to TRBJ1-4; 10 bases line up with TRBD1. V was pared by 1 base and J by 10 bases, with 6 bases of the junction left unmatched. Per germline, CDR1 SGHVS and CDR2 FNYEAQ. The CDR3 is 15 residues long. The DNA of the CDR3 is TGTGCCAGCAGCTTAGAGGGACAGGGGACCTCAAAACTGTTTTTT. Amino acids: CASSLEGQGTSKLFF.

V is TRBV27 and J is TRBJ2-1; TRBD2 might be the D (7 bases). The CDR3 is made up of 14 amino acids. The V gene lost 4 bases and the J gene lost 10 bases, with 17 bases spanning the gap. Germline V gene lookup returns CDR1 MNHEY and CDR2 SMNVEV (reference sequence). This chain's CDR3 is CASSSASRGGEQFF. The CDR3 DNA sequence: TGTGCCAGCAGTTCAGCGTCCAGGGGAGGGGAGCAGTTCTTC.

The chain uses TRBV29-1 and TRBJ2-3, with D tentatively TRBD2 (5 bases). The germline V and J ends were trimmed by 6 bases and 3 bases, with 16 bases remaining between them. The CDR3 runs 14 residues. Germline-derived CDR1 and CDR2 are SQVTM and ANQGSEA. The chain's CDR3 is CSVGRPGGTDTQYF. The CDR3, as DNA: TGCAGCGTCGGTCGGCCAGGCGGGACAGATACGCAGTATTTT.

CDR3 residues: CASSLYRSVTSGRREQYF. The CDR3 nucleotides read TGTGCCAGCAGCCTGTACCGTTCGGTTACTAGCGGGAGAAGGGAGCAGTACTTC. V usage is TRBV13 and J usage is TRBJ2-7, with TRBD2 matching 11 bases. V was clipped by 5 bases and J by 7 bases; unmatched bases: 19. Germline V gene data show CDR1 as PRHDT and CDR2 as FYEKMQ (reference sequence). This CDR3 contains 18 residues.

The chain joins TRBV29-1 to TRBJ2-7; 8 bases line up with TRBD1. From germline, CDR1 is SQVTM and CDR2 ANQGSEA. V shed 3 bases and J 4 bases; nucleotides not matched to a gene: 11. The CDR3 sequence is 15 residues long. CDR3 nucleotide sequence: TGCAGCGTTGATATTGGGGGCCAGGGGGCTTACGAGCAGTACTTC. Amino acids: CSVDIGGQGAYEQYF.

The V and J genes are TRBV18 and TRBJ2-3; D possibly corresponds to TRBD2 (6 bases). The V and J ends lost 0 bases and 1 base respectively, with 8 bases between them. The V gene's germline CDR1 is KGHSH and CDR2 LQKENI. The CDR3 loop spans 15 amino acids. The CDR3 bases are TGTGCCAGCTCACCACCGGGACTTCGCACAGATACGCAGTATTTT. Translated, it gives CASSPPGLRTDTQYF.

V gene TRBV18 combines with J gene TRBJ1-3; the D is unclear. V lost 3 bases and J lost 0, with 9 bases in between. CDR1 and CDR2 from the germline V gene are KGHSH and LQKENI. The CDR3 loop spans 15 amino acids. The CDR3 protein is CASSPVGISGNTIYF. The CDR3 DNA is TGTGCCAGCTCACCCGTCGGGATCTCTGGAAACACCATATATTTT.

J is TRBJ2-2 and V is TRBV18; D gene ambiguous. The CDR3 sequence is 13 residues long. With 4 bases removed from V and 1 base from J, the gap between germline ends came to 4 bases. Germline-derived CDR1 and CDR2 are KGHSH and LQKENI. The CDR3 bases are TGTGCCAGCTCACTAATGAACACCGGGGAGCTGTTTTTT. Translating it yields CASSLMNTGELFF. Based on the CDR3 plus reference TRBV18 and TRBJ2-2, the full variable domain is NAGVMQNPRHLVRRRGQEARLRCSPMKGHSHVYWYRQLPEEGLKFMVYLQKENIIDESGMPKERFSAEFPKEGPSILRIQQVVRGDSAAYFCASSLMNTGELFFGEGSRLTVL.

Relative to its sample, this clone is medium-sized. V is TRBV5-1 and J is TRBJ1-2, with TRBD1 identical over 7 bases. The ends lost 4 bases at V and 8 bases at J; junction bases unmatched: 8. The germline gives CDR1 SGHRS, CDR2 YFSETQ. This CDR3 contains 13 residues. The CDR3 bases are TGCGCCAGCAGCCCCCGCTGGGACAGAGGCTACACCTTC. It encodes CASSPRWDRGYTF.

The chain links TRBV18 to TRBJ1-1; D is possibly TRBD1 (6 bases). This CDR3 contains 15 residues. V was pared by 0 bases and J by 2 bases, with 10 bases between. Germline V gene data show CDR1 as KGHSH and CDR2 as LQKENI. The CDR3 DNA reads TGTGCCAGCTCACCACCTGGGACAAGAAACACTGAAGCTTTCTTT. Its translation is CASSPPGTRNTEAFF.

The CDR3, as DNA: TGTGCCAGCAGCTTGGTACAGCTCAATGAGCAGTTCTTC. It translates to CASSLVQLNEQFF. The chain links TRBV5-4 to TRBJ2-1; D ambiguous. V lost 0 bases to trimming and J lost 6 bases, with 7 bases between them. The V gene's germline CDR1 is SGHNT and CDR2 YYREEE (reference sequence). The CDR3 runs 13 residues.

The chain recombines TRBV28 with TRBJ1-4; 11 bases align to TRBD1. Per the germline V gene, CDR1 is MDHEN and CDR2 is SYDVKM. The CDR3 extends over 14 amino acids. The junction had 3 bases not matched to a gene; V was cut back by 4 bases and J by 8 bases. In DNA form, the CDR3 reads TGTGCCAGCAGTTCCGGGACAGGGGGAGAAAAACTGTTTTTT. This encodes CASSSGTGGEKLFF.

CDR3 nucleotide sequence: TGTGCCAGCAGTGTCAACACCGAGCAGTACTTC. Residues: CASSVNTEQYF. V usage is TRBV2 and J usage is TRBJ2-7, with D uncertain. The germline V gene has CDR1 SNHLY and CDR2 FYNNEI. V was pared by 4 bases and J by 6 bases, with 7 bases between. CDR3 length: 11 amino acids.

V usage is TRBV15 and J usage is TRBJ1-3; D gene unclear. The V gene's germline CDR1 is LNHNV and CDR2 YYDKDF (reference sequence). CDR3 length: 17 residues. Trimming took 6 bases from V and 0 from J, leaving 18 bases between them. The CDR3 nucleotides are TGTGCCACCAGACGGGAGACGGCCGTGAGCTCTGGAAACACCATATATTTT. It specifies CATRRETAVSSGNTIYF.

This clone has a handful of counts. The rearrangement joins TRBV9 to TRBJ2-3, with 8 nucleotides matching TRBD2. The V gene's germline CDR1 is SGDLS and CDR2 YYNGEE. This CDR3 is 15 amino acids long. With 2 bases clipped from V and 2 bases from J, the junction kept 4 bases outside the gene matches. CDR3 sequence reads: CASSVISGTTDTQYF. The CDR3 DNA reads TGTGCCAGCAGCGTGATTAGCGGGACCACAGATACGCAGTATTTT.

V is TRBV6-5 and J is TRBJ1-4; D unclear. This CDR3 comprises 11 residues. Trimming cost V 6 bases and J 5 bases, with 4 bases left between them. Germline V gives CDR1 MNHEY, CDR2 SVGAGI. The CDR3 is CASRLNEKLFF. CDR3 nucleotides: TGTGCCAGCAGGCTAAATGAAAAACTGTTTTTT.

The CDR3 is CASSLTGVGEAFF. In DNA form, the CDR3 reads TGTGCCAGCAGCTTAACAGGGGTGGGTGAAGCTTTCTTT. V is TRBV7-3 and J is TRBJ1-1; possible D gene TRBD1, 5 bases. V was shortened by 0 bases and J by 7 bases, with 9 bases between the two germline ends. This CDR3 is built from 13 residues. CDR1 is SGHTA, CDR2 FQGTGA, per germline.

V and J are TRBV6-5 and TRBJ1-5, with TRBD1 identical over 11 bases. CDR3 length: 15 residues. V gave up 6 bases and J gave up 6 bases; unmatched junction bases: 7. The germline CDR1 and CDR2 sequences are MNHEY and SVGAGI. The CDR3 DNA sequence: TGTGCCAGCAGACAGGGACAGGGGGGGAGTCAGCCCCAGCATTTT. Translated: CASRQGQGGSQPQHF.

This clone was found once. V and J are TRBV5-6 and TRBJ1-4; TRBD1 might be the D (6 bases). The CDR3 contains 15 residues. With 1 base removed from V and 3 bases from J, the gap between germline ends came to 10 bases. Germline-derived CDR1 and CDR2 are SGHDT and YYEEEE. The CDR3 region is CASSLTYRANEKLFF. The CDR3 DNA sequence: TGTGCCAGCAGCTTGACCTACAGGGCTAATGAAAAACTGTTTTTT.

The rearrangement joins TRBV15 to TRBJ2-2, with D possibly TRBD1 on 5 matching bases. V was clipped by 0 bases and J by 3 bases, with 11 bases between them. The length of the CDR3 is 16 residues. Germline V gene lookup returns CDR1 LNHNV and CDR2 YYDKDF (reference sequence). In nucleotides, the CDR3 is TGTGCCACCAGCAGAGAGAAGACAGCTTACACCGGGGAGCTGTTTTTT. This codes for CATSREKTAYTGELFF.

The chain employs TRBV5-1 and TRBJ2-7; TRBD1 agrees at 9 bases. The CDR3 has 15 amino acids. Trimming removed 0 bases from V and 4 bases from J; junction bases left unmatched: 5. Germline CDR1 reads SGHRS; CDR2 reads YFSETQ. CDR3 region: CASSLVADRGYEQYF. For the CDR3, the DNA is TGCGCCAGCAGCTTGGTCGCGGACAGGGGTTACGAGCAGTACTTC.

The V call is TRBV9, the J call TRBJ1-5, with a possible D match to TRBD1 (6 bases). The V end was cut by 0 bases, the J end by 4 bases, with 11 bases between. The germline V gene has CDR1 SGDLS and CDR2 YYNGEE. The CDR3 is 15 residues long. CDR3 DNA: TGTGCCAGCAGCGTAGATGAGGGACAAAATCAGCCCCAGCATTTT. It specifies CASSVDEGQNQPQHF. Combining the CDR3 with reference TRBV9 and TRBJ1-5 gives the whole variable domain DSGVTQTPKHLITATGQRVTLRCSPRSGDLSVYWYQQSLDQGLQFLIQYYNGEERAKGNILERFSAQQFPDLHSELNLSSLELGDSALYFCASSVDEGQNQPQHFGDGTRLSIL.

The rearrangement joins TRBV2 to TRBJ1-4, with a weak D call TRBD1 (5 bases). The V gene's germline CDR1 is SNHLY and CDR2 FYNNEI. V dropped 9 bases and J dropped 7 bases, with 15 bases sitting between them. The CDR3 runs 13 residues. CDR3 loop: CASHQGSGEKLFF. DNA for the CDR3: TGTGCCAGTCACCAGGGAAGTGGTGAAAAACTGTTTTTT. Combining the CDR3 with reference TRBV2 and TRBJ1-4 gives the whole variable domain EPEVTQTPSHQVTQMGQEVILRCVPISNHLYFYWYRQILGQKVEFLVSFYNNEISEKSEIFDDQFSVERPDGSNFTLKIRSTKLEDSAMYFCASHQGSGEKLFFGSGTQLSVL.

The V gene is TRBV7-2, the J gene TRBJ2-1; no definite D call. Germline CDR1 reads SGHTA; CDR2 reads FQGNSA. The CDR3 is 13 amino acids. The germline V and J ends were trimmed by 7 bases and 9 bases, with 16 bases remaining between them. The CDR3 loop reads CASNQPPSPEQFF. The CDR3 nucleotides are TGTGCCAGCAACCAACCCCCCAGCCCTGAGCAGTTCTTC.

The rearrangement uses TRBV5-1 and TRBJ2-5, with 8 bases that match TRBD2. With 0 bases clipped from V and 5 bases from J, the junction kept 6 bases outside the gene matches. The CDR3 covers 15 residues. Germline V gives CDR1 SGHRS, CDR2 YFSETQ. CDR3 bases: TGCGCCAGCAGCTTGGAAGCGGGAGTGACGGAGACCCAGTACTTC. Its translation is CASSLEAGVTETQYF.

This clone has just one count. The J gene is TRBJ2-7, the V gene TRBV2; possibly TRBD2 for D (6 bases). Germline values: CDR1 SNHLY, CDR2 FYNNEI. V lost 5 bases, J lost 2 bases, and 13 bases lay in between. This CDR3 is built from 14 residues. The CDR3 coding sequence is TGTGCCAGCAGTCCGGGACTCCCCCCCTACGAGCAGTACTTC. It is translated as CASSPGLPPYEQYF.

The J gene is TRBJ1-1, the V gene TRBV6-1; D possibly corresponds to TRBD1 (6 bases). Germline values: CDR1 MNHNS, CDR2 SASEGT. The V gene lost 0 bases and the J gene lost 10 bases, with 9 bases spanning the gap. The CDR3 runs 12 residues. Here the CDR3 reads CASSEAQGIAFF. CDR3 DNA sequence: TGTGCCAGCAGTGAAGCGCAGGGGATAGCTTTCTTT.

The genes are TRBV5-1 and TRBJ2-3, with 8 bases identical to TRBD2. The ends lost 3 bases at V and 0 bases at J; junction bases unmatched: 6. Germline lookup yields CDR1 SGHRS and CDR2 YFSETQ. The CDR3 runs to 16 residues. The DNA for the CDR3 is TGCGCCAGCAGCTCCGGACTAGCTCTTAGCACAGATACGCAGTATTTT. Translated: CASSSGLALSTDTQYF.